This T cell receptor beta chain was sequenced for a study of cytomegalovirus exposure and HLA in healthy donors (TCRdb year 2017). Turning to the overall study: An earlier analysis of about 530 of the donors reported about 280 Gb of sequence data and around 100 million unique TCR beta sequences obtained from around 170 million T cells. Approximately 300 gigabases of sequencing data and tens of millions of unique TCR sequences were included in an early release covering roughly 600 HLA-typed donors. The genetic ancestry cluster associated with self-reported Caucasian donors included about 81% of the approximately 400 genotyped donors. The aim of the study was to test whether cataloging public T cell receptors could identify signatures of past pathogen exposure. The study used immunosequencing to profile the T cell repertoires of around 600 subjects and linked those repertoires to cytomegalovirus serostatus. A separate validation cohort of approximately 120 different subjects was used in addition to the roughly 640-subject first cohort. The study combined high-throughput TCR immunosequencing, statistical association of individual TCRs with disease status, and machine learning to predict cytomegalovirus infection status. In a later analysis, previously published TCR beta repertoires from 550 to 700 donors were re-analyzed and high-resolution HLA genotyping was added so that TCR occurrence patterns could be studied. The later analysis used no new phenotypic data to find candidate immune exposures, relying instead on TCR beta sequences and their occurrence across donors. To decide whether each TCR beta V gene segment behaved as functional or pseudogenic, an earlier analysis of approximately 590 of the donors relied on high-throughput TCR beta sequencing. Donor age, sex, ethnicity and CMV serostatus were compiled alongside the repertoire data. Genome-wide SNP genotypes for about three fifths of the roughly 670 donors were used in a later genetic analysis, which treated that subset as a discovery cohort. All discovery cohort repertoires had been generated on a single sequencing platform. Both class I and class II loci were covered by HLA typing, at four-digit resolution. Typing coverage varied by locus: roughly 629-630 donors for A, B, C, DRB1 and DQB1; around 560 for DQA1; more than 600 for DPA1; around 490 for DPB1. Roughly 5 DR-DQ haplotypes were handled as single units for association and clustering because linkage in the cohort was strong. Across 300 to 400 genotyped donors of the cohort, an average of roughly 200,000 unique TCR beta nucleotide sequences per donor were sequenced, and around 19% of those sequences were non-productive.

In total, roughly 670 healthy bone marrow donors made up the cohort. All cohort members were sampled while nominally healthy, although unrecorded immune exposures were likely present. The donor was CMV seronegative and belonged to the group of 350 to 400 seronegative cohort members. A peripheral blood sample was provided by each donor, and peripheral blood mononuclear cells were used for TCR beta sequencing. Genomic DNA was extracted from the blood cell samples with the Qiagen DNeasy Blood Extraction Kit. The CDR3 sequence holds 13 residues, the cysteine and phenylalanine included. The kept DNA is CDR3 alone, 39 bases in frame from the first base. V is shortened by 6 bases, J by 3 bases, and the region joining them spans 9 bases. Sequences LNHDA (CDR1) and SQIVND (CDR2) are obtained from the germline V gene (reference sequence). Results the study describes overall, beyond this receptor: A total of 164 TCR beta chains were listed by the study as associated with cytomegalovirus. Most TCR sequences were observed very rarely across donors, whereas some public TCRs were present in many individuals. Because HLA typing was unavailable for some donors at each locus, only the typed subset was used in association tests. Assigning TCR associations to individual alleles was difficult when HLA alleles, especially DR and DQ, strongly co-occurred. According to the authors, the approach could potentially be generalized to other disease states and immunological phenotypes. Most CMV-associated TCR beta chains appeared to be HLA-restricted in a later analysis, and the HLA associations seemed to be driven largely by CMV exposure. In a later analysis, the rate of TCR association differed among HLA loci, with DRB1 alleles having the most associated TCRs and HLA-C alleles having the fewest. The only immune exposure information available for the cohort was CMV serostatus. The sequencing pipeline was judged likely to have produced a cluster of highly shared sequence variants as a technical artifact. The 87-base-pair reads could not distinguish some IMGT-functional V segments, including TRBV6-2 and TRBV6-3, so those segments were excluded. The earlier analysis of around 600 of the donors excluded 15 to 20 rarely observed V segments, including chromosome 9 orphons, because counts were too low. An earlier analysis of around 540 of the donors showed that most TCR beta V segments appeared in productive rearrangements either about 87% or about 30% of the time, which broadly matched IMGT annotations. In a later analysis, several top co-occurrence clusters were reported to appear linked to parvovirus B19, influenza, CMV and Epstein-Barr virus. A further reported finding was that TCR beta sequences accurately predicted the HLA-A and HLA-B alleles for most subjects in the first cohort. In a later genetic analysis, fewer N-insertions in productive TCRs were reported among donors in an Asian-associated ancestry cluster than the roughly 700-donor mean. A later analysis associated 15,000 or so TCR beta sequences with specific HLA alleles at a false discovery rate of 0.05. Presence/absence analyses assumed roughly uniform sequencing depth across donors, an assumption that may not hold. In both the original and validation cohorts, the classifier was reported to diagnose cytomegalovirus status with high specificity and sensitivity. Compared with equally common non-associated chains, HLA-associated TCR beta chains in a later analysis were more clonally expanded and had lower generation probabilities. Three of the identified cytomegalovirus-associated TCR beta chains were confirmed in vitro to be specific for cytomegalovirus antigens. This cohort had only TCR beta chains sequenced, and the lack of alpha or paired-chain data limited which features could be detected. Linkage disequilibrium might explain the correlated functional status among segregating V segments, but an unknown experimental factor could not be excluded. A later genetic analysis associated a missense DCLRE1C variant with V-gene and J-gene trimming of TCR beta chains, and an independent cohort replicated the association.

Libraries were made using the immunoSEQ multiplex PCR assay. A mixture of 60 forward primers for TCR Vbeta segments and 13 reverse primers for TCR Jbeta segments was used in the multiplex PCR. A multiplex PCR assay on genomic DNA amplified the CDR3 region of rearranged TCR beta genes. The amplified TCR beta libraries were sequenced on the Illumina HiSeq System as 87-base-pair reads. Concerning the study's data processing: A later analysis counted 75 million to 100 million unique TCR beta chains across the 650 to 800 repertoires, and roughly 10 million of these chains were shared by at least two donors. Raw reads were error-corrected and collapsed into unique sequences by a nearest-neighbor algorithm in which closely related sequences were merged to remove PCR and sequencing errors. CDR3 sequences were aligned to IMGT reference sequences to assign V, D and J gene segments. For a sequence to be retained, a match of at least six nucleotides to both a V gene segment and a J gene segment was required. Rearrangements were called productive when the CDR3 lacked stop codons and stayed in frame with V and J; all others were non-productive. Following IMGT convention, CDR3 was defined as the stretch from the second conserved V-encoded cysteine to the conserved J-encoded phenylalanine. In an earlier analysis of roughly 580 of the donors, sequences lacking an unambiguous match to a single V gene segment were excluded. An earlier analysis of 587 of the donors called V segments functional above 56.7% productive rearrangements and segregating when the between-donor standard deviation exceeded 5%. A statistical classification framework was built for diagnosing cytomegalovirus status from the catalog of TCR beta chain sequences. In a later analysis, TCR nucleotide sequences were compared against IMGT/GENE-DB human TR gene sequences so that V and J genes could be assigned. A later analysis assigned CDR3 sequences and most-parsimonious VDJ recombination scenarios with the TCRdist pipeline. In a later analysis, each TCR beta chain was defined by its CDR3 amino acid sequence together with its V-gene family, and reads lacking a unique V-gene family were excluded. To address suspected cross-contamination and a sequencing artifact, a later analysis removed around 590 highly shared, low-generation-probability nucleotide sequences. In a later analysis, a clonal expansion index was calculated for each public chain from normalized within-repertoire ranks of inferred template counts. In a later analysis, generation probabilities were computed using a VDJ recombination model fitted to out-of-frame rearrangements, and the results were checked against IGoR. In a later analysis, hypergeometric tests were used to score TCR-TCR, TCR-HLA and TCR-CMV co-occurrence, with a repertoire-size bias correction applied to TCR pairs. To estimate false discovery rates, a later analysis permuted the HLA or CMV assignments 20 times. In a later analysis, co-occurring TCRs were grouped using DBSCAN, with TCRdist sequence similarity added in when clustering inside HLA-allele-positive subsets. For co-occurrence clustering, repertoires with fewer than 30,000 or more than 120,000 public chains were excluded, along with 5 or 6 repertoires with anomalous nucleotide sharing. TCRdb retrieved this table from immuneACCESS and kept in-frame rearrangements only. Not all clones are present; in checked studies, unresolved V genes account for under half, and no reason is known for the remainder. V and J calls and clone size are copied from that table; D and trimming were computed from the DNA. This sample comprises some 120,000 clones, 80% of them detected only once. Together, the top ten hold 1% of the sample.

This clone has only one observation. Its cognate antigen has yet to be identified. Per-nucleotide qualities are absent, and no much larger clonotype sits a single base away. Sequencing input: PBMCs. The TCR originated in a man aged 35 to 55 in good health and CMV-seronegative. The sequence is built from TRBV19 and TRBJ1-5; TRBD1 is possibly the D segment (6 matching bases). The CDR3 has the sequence CASRQGNNQPQHF. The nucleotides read TGTGCCAGTAGACAGGGTAACAATCAGCCCCAGCATTTT. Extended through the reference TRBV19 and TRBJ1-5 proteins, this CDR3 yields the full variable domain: DGGITQSPKYLFRKEGQNVTLSCEQNLNHDAMYWYRQDPGQGLRLIYYSQIVNDFQKGDIAEGYSVSREKKESFPLTVTSAQKNPTAFYLCASRQGNNQPQHFGDGTRLSIL.